This TCR beta chain was obtained from a study of blood T cells in healthy people across ages. The CDR3 is 13 amino acids. V was pared by 7 bases and J by 12 bases, with 19 bases between. Germline CDR1 is LNHDA and CDR2 is SQIVND (reference sequence). Through a sample-barcoded 5' primer and a J-beta primer mix, a second PCR was run for roughly 6 to 11 cycles. TCRdb independently ran MiXCR on the 5' RACE reads; one entry per CDR3 protein. The data contain 1,500,000 or so distinct CDR3 sequences, roughly 43% of them singletons. As to this clonotype: Its antigen is unknown.

Study outcomes and limitations: There was no known CMV status for donors, so expanded clonotype changes were possibly confounded. Long-lived and aged donors differed, with more naive CD4+ cells and higher diversity in the long-lived.

The total RNA that was extracted per sample amounted to at least 5 micrograms. The chain joins TRBV19 to TRBJ1-5; no definite D call. The sequenced material came from blood. This TCR was recovered from a woman between 18 and 30 years old in good health. As DNA, the CDR3 is TGTGCCAGTAACGGGGTAGGGTCGTTGCTCCAGCATTTT. Translating it yields CASNGVGSLLQHF. Variable domain in full (rest from reference TRBV19 and TRBJ1-5): DGGITQSPKYLFRKEGQNVTLSCEQNLNHDAMYWYRQDPGQGLRLIYYSQIVNDFQKGDIAEGYSVSREKKESFPLTVTSAQKNPTAFYLCASNGVGSLLQHFGDGTRLSIL.